This passage covers 27 T cell receptor beta chains from one sample sequenced in a study of STAT3 mutations in large granular lymphocyte leukemia (dated by TCRdb to between 2019 and 2020). The library came from the immunoSEQ multiplex PCR assay. In its TCRdb copy, this immuneACCESS table keeps in-frame sequences only and misses some clones. Where compared with another copy, unresolved V genes explain less than half of these, and the others have no known cause. This sample lists approximately 10,000 clones; 50% to 60% were detected once. Jointly, the top ten make up about 9% of the sample. Here is what the overall study found, with its caveats: At least one immunodominant TCRbeta clonotype was identified in every T-LGLL patient, and multiple immunodominant subclonotypes were identified in about half of the T-LGLL patients.

Which antigens these TCRs recognize remains unknown. The sequenced material came from peripheral blood mononuclear cells. These TCRs come from a boy under 18 with T-cell large granular lymphocyte leukemia. Some clones in this sample may be carry-over from other donors' samples. The age is the age at diagnosis.

The genes are TRBV10-3 and TRBJ1-1; TRBD1 might be the D (5 bases). This CDR3 comprises 12 residues. The V gene's germline CDR1 is ENHRY and CDR2 SYGVKD. Trimming stripped 10 bases from V and 1 base from J, with 10 bases between. In DNA form, the CDR3 reads TGTGCCACCTCCGGGACGAACACTGAAGCTTTCTTT. It encodes CATSGTNTEAFF.

The rearrangement links TRBV13 to TRBJ1-2; tentative D call: TRBD1 (6 bases). V shed 3 bases and J shed 8 bases, with 13 bases lying between them. CDR3 length equals 13 residues. Germline V gene lookup returns CDR1 PRHDT and CDR2 FYEKMQ (reference sequence). CDR3: CASSFGGAGGYTF. As DNA, the CDR3 is TGTGCCAGCAGCTTCGGGGGCGCGGGAGGCTACACCTTC.

The sample holds a few counts of this clone. The chain recombines TRBV27 with TRBJ2-5; the D is unclear. The CDR3 runs 13 residues. Between the trimmed V and J ends, which lost 9 bases and 5 bases, there was a span of 16 bases. Germline V lookup: CDR1 MNHEY, CDR2 SMNVEV (reference sequence). The CDR3 coding sequence is TGTGCCAGTCGACCTCGCGGTCGGGAGACCCAGTACTTC. Encoded protein: CASRPRGRETQYF.

The rearrangement uses TRBV5-1 and TRBJ2-7; no firm D call. CDR1 SGHRS and CDR2 YFSETQ come from the germline V gene. V shed 0 bases and J shed 2 bases, with 9 bases lying between them. The CDR3 has 14 residues. DNA of the CDR3: TGCGCCAGCAGCTTGGAGGCCGTAACCTACGAGCAGTACTTC. Encoded protein: CASSLEAVTYEQYF.

The V gene is TRBV4-1, the J gene TRBJ2-7; 7 nucleotides align to TRBD1. Losses at the gene ends were 0 bases for V and 6 bases for J; bases not matched to a gene: 11. The germline V gene has CDR1 MGHRA and CDR2 YSYEKL. This CDR3 comprises 16 residues. CDR3: CASSQEDPGTAREQYF. The CDR3 coding sequence is TGCGCCAGCAGCCAAGAAGATCCAGGGACAGCCCGCGAGCAGTACTTC.

The chain recombines TRBV27 with TRBJ2-7; no reliable D call. Trimming shortened V by 0 bases and J by 0 bases, and 12 bases separated the two germline ends. CDR1 is MNHEY and CDR2 is SMNVEV in the germline V gene (reference sequence). The CDR3 extends over 16 amino acids. The CDR3 protein is CASSLSPDSVSYEQYF. The CDR3 DNA reads TGTGCCAGCAGTTTATCGCCGGATTCCGTCTCCTACGAGCAGTACTTC.

The chain employs TRBV7-2 and TRBJ2-1; D remains ambiguous. V dropped 4 bases and J dropped 0 bases, with 10 bases sitting between them. The CDR3 is 15 residues long. Germline CDR1 and CDR2: SGHTA and FQGNSA. The DNA of the CDR3 is TGTGCCAGCAGCTGGCGGTTGAGCTCCTACAATGAGCAGTTCTTC. It encodes CASSWRLSSYNEQFF.

The chain recombines TRBV5-1 with TRBJ2-5; the D is unclear. The CDR3 loop spans 16 amino acids. The germline V gene encodes CDR1 SGHRS and CDR2 YFSETQ. V was clipped by 0 bases and J by 1 base, with 13 bases between them. This CDR3 is CASSLDSRRTQETQYF. The DNA for the CDR3 is TGCGCCAGCAGCTTGGATAGCAGGAGAACCCAAGAGACCCAGTACTTC.

A few counts support this clone. This rearrangement joins TRBV18 to TRBJ2-7; D is unresolved. The CDR3 loop spans 15 amino acids. Germline CDR1 is KGHSH and CDR2 is LQKENI. Trimming took 0 bases from V and 2 from J, leaving 11 bases between them. The CDR3 bases are TGTGCCAGCTCACCACCGTTATCCCGACCCTACGAGCAGTACTTC. Translating it yields CASSPPLSRPYEQYF.

The chain carries TRBV7-9 and TRBJ2-7, with D perhaps TRBD1 (5 bases). This CDR3 comprises 14 residues. Deletions cut 5 bases from V and 2 bases from J, with 13 bases between. Germline assignment: CDR1 SEHNR and CDR2 FQNEAQ (reference sequence). The CDR3 sequence is CASSPWTQTYEQYF. The DNA of the CDR3 is TGTGCCAGCAGCCCTTGGACACAAACCTACGAGCAGTACTTC.

The chain combines TRBV7-9 with TRBJ1-6, with D unresolved. The germline V and J ends were trimmed by 1 base and 9 bases, with 4 bases remaining between them. Germline loops: CDR1 SEHNR, CDR2 FQNEAQ (reference sequence). The CDR3 totals 12 residues. CDR3 sequence reads: CASSLVGSPLHF. DNA for the CDR3: TGTGCCAGCAGCTTAGTTGGTTCACCCCTCCACTTT.

This clone came up a few times. The chain employs TRBV29-1 and TRBJ2-5, with 7 nucleotides matching TRBD1. CDR3 length: 12 amino acids. Germline lookup yields CDR1 SQVTM and CDR2 ANQGSEA. After removal of 8 bases from V and 5 bases from J, the junction contained 8 bases not matched to a gene. This CDR3 is CSIRTGLETQYF. The CDR3 DNA reads TGCAGCATTCGGACAGGCTTGGAGACCCAGTACTTC.

By share of the sample, this clone is medium-sized. In DNA form, the CDR3 reads TGTGCCAGCGTCCGAGAAATTAGCAATCAGCCCCAGCATTTT. Its translation: CASVREISNQPQHF. The chain links TRBV28 to TRBJ1-5; D is unresolved. This CDR3 has 14 residues. Germline assignment: CDR1 MDHEN and CDR2 SYDVKM. The V and J ends lost 8 bases and 0 bases respectively, with 11 bases between them.

This sequence joins TRBV2 and TRBJ1-1; no firm D call. Germline CDR1 reads SNHLY; CDR2 reads FYNNEI. Trimming removed 0 bases at V and 4 bases at J, with 9 bases between. The CDR3 contains 14 residues. The CDR3 loop is CASSEARAPTEAFF. The CDR3 nucleotides read TGTGCCAGCAGTGAAGCGCGGGCGCCCACTGAAGCTTTCTTT.

The chain carries TRBV6-1 and TRBJ1-5, with D perhaps matching TRBD1 (5 bases). Germline V CDR1 and CDR2: MNHNS, SASEGT. The V end was cut by 1 base, the J end by 4 bases, with 11 bases between. The CDR3 has 15 amino acids. CDR3 DNA sequence: TGTGCCAGCAGTGAAGGGAGACAGCTGAATCAGCCCCAGCATTTT. Its translation: CASSEGRQLNQPQHF.

The DNA of the CDR3 is TGTGCCAGCAGCTTGGGAGACAGGGTATCCTATGGCTACACCTTC. Residues: CASSLGDRVSYGYTF. The chain carries TRBV5-8 and TRBJ1-2; 7 nucleotides match TRBD1. Trimming removed 0 bases from V and 4 bases from J; junction bases left unmatched: 6. CDR3 length: 15 amino acids. Per germline, CDR1 SGHTS and CDR2 YDEGEE. Using reference TRBV5-8 and TRBJ1-2 for the parts outside the CDR3, the full variable domain is EAGVTQSPTHLIKTRGQQATLRCSPISGHTSVYWYQQALGLGLQFLLWYDEGEERNRGNFPPRFSGRQFPNYSSELNVNALELEDSALYLCASSLGDRVSYGYTFGSGTRLTVV.

V gene TRBV28 combines with J gene TRBJ2-5, with no clear D. Trimming removed 4 bases at V and 5 bases at J, with 11 bases between. CDR3 length: 13 amino acids. The germline V gene has CDR1 MDHEN and CDR2 SYDVKM. The CDR3 sequence: CASSYPALETQYF. In DNA, the CDR3 is TGTGCCAGCAGTTACCCCGCCCTGGAGACCCAGTACTTC.

There are a few counts of this clone. The chain is built from TRBV7-9 and TRBJ1-2, with D tentatively TRBD1 (5 bases). The CDR3 has 16 residues. V was clipped by 5 bases and J by 2 bases, with 18 bases between them. CDR1 is SEHNR, CDR2 FQNEAQ, per germline (reference sequence). CDR3 DNA sequence: TGTGCCAGCAGCGGACTGGGGGAGGTACGGAACTATGGCTACACCTTC. This translates into CASSGLGEVRNYGYTF.

The V call is TRBV7-9, the J call TRBJ2-7; D remains unclear. The CDR3 runs 12 residues. From germline, CDR1 is SEHNR and CDR2 FQNEAQ (reference sequence). Trimming pared 3 bases from V and 6 bases from J, leaving 9 bases between. CDR3: CASSFGQGEQYF. CDR3 DNA sequence: TGTGCCAGCAGCTTCGGGCAAGGCGAGCAGTACTTC.

This clone was picked up a small number of times. This chain joins TRBV18 and TRBJ2-1, with D unresolved. The V and J ends lost 5 bases and 10 bases respectively, with 15 bases between them. Per the germline V gene, CDR1 is KGHSH and CDR2 is LQKENI. This CDR3 is built from 13 residues. The CDR3 DNA is TGTGCCAGCTCATCATTCGAGCGAGGAGAGCAGTTCTTC. Its protein is CASSSFERGEQFF.

The chain combines TRBV9 with TRBJ2-1, with TRBD2 identical over 8 bases. The V and J ends lost 0 bases and 7 bases, in that order; junction bases with no gene match: 9. Per germline, CDR1 SGDLS and CDR2 YYNGEE. The CDR3 is 16 amino acids. The DNA for the CDR3 is TGTGCCAGCAGCGTAGCAACGAGCGGGAGACGAAATGAGCAGTTCTTC. Translating gives CASSVATSGRRNEQFF.

The chain combines TRBV5-4 with TRBJ2-4; D uncertain. The germline V and J ends were trimmed by 3 bases and 0 bases, with 4 bases remaining between them. Germline V gives CDR1 SGHNT, CDR2 YYREEE (reference sequence). The CDR3 loop spans 13 amino acids. The CDR3, as DNA: TGTGCCAGCAGCTCTTTAGCCAAAAACATTCAGTACTTC. Its translation is CASSSLAKNIQYF. Complete variable domain (other parts from reference TRBV5-4 and TRBJ2-4): ETGVTQSPTHLIKTRGQQVTLRCSSQSGHNTVSWYQQALGQGPQFIFQYYREEENGRGNFPPRFSGLQFPNYSSELNVNALELDDSALYLCASSSLAKNIQYFGAGTRLSVL.

The chain joins TRBV7-2 to TRBJ2-7; 9 bases map to TRBD1. The CDR3 covers 16 residues. Germline CDR1 is SGHTA and CDR2 is FQGNSA. Losses at the gene ends were 5 bases for V and 4 bases for J; bases not matched to a gene: 12. The CDR3 nucleotides read TGTGCCAGCAGCATCCTTTCCGGGACAGGGTTTTACGAGCAGTACTTC. It yields the protein CASSILSGTGFYEQYF.

The chain uses TRBV29-1 and TRBJ2-1; a weak D match, TRBD2 (5 bases). The V end was cut by 6 bases, the J end by 7 bases, with 10 bases between. Germline CDR1 is SQVTM and CDR2 is ANQGSEA. The CDR3 contains 11 residues. The CDR3, as DNA: TGCAGCGTGGCTAGCCTTAATGAGCAGTTCTTC. Protein: CSVASLNEQFF.

The chain combines TRBV18 with TRBJ2-7, with D tentatively TRBD1 (6 bases). V was pared by 1 base and J by 6 bases, with 28 bases between. Germline V CDR1 and CDR2: KGHSH, LQKENI. This CDR3 is 19 amino acids long. CDR3 protein: CASSPQAEVGAGDLREQYF. The CDR3 nucleotides are TGTGCCAGCTCACCACAAGCGGAGGTGGGGGCAGGGGATCTTCGCGAGCAGTACTTC.

The sample holds a few counts of this clone. The chain couples TRBV10-1 to TRBJ1-6; unclear D gene. Trimming cost V 3 bases and J 10 bases, with 10 bases left between them. From germline, CDR1 is WNHNN and CDR2 SYGVQD (reference sequence). The CDR3 is 13 amino acids. The CDR3 bases are TGCGCCAGCAGTGAAGGTATCTTATCACCCCTCCACTTT. This sequence encodes CASSEGILSPLHF.

This clone occurred a few times. The chain employs TRBV28 and TRBJ1-1; D remains ambiguous. Per the germline V gene, CDR1 is MDHEN and CDR2 is SYDVKM. The ends were cut back, 8 bases at V and 0 bases at J, with 10 bases in the middle. The CDR3 has 13 amino acids. The CDR3 sequence is CASADQLNTEAFF. DNA for the CDR3: TGTGCCAGCGCGGACCAATTGAACACTGAAGCTTTCTTT. The complete variable domain, with remaining parts taken from reference TRBV28 and TRBJ1-1, reads DVKVTQSSRYLVKRTGEKVFLECVQDMDHENMFWYRQDPGLGLRLIYFSYDVKMKEKGDIPEGYSVSREKKERFSLILESASTNQTSMYLCASADQLNTEAFFGQGTRLTVV.